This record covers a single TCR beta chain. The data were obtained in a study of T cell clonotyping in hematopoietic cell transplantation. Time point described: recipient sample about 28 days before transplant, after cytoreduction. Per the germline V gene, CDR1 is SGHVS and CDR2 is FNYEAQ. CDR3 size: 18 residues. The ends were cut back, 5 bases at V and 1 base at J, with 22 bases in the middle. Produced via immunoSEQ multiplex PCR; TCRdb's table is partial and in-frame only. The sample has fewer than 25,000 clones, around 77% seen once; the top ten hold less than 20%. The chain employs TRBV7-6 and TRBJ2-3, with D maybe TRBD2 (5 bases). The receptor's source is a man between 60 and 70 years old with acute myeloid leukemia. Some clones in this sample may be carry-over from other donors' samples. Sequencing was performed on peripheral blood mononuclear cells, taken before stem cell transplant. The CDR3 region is CASSQPEESGPGTDTQYF. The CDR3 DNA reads TGTGCCAGCAGCCAACCCGAGGAAAGCGGCCCGGGCACAGATACGCAGTATTTT.